A selection of T cell receptor beta chains follows, all from one sample in a study of cytomegalovirus exposure and HLA in healthy donors. Profiling relied on immunoSEQ multiplex PCR, and the TCRdb table lists in-frame clones only, not all of them. Here the sample spans over 150,000 clones, 65% to 85% being singletons. The source material was PBMCs. These receptors were taken from a young woman in good health and CMV-seronegative. The CDR3 runs from the conserved cysteine through the conserved F or W. D genes are given only for firm matches. The listing skips clone size in some rows; elsewhere it reads once, few, many or a size class.

V gene	clone size	J gene	D gene	CDR3 protein	CDR3 DNA
TRBV6-5	-	TRBJ1-1	-	CASSSRSTLKNTEAFF	TGTGCCAGCAGTTCCCGATCGACTTTAAAGAACACTGAAGCTTTCTTT
TRBV7-3	-	TRBJ1-2	-	CASSPTDRPYGYTF	TGTGCCAGCAGTCCAACCGACAGGCCTTATGGCTACACCTTC
TRBV5-5	-	TRBJ1-5	TRBD1	CASSSGQWDQPQHF	TGTGCCAGCAGCTCGGGACAGTGGGACCAGCCCCAGCATTTT
TRBV6-1	-	TRBJ2-7	-	CASSEALAGSSYEQYF	TGTGCCAGCAGTGAAGCGTTGGCGGGCAGCTCCTACGAGCAGTACTTC
TRBV5-4	-	TRBJ1-4	-	CASSLDREGNEKLFF	TGTGCCAGCAGCTTGGACAGGGAGGGGAATGAAAAACTGTTTTTT
TRBV6-6	-	TRBJ1-2	-	CASSYSPVANYGYTF	TGTGCCAGCAGTTACTCACCTGTAGCTAACTATGGCTACACCTTC
TRBV27	-	TRBJ2-7	TRBD1	CASKTPGTAYEQYF	TGTGCCAGCAAAACCCCCGGGACAGCCTACGAGCAGTACTTC
TRBV7-3	-	TRBJ1-1	-	CASSPDQGEAFF	TGTGCCAGCAGCCCCGATCAGGGGGAAGCTTTCTTT
TRBV6-1	-	TRBJ1-2	-	CASSDEAMSDGYTF	TGTGCCAGCAGTGATGAGGCCATGTCAGATGGCTACACCTTC
TRBV9	-	TRBJ1-3	-	CASSVGEPPVDTIYF	TGTGCCAGCTCGGTCGGGGAACCACCGGTAGACACCATATATTTT
TRBV4-1	once	TRBJ1-5	TRBD1	CASSQNKSRDRVPYSNQPQHF	TGCGCCAGCAGCCAGAACAAAAGCCGGGACAGGGTCCCATATAGCAATCAGCCCCAGCATTTT
TRBV4-3	once	TRBJ2-2	-	CASSQLNFRNTGELFF	TGCGCCAGCAGCCAGCTAAACTTCCGGAACACCGGGGAGCTGTTTTTT
TRBV29-1	-	TRBJ1-1	-	CSGGQRNTEAFF	TGCAGCGGAGGACAGAGGAACACTGAAGCTTTCTTT
TRBV6-1	-	TRBJ2-1	-	CASSETVVYNEQFF	TGTGCCAGCAGTGAAACTGTGGTATACAATGAGCAGTTCTTC
TRBV6-5	once	TRBJ2-5	-	CASSPLDQETQYF	TGTGCCAGCAGTCCTTTAGATCAAGAGACCCAGTACTTC
TRBV4-1	-	TRBJ2-7	TRBD2	CASSPGLAGVSEQYF	TGCGCCAGCAGCCCGGGACTAGCGGGAGTAAGCGAGCAGTACTTC
TRBV27	-	TRBJ2-7	TRBD1	CASSPGGSYEQYF	TGTGCCAGCAGTCCAGGGGGCTCCTACGAGCAGTACTTC
TRBV7-9	-	TRBJ2-7	TRBD2	CASSGSPNEWEGRYEQYF	TGTGCCAGCAGCGGATCCCCCAACGAGTGGGAGGGCCGTTACGAGCAGTACTTC
TRBV11-2	-	TRBJ1-3	-	CASSLVVRGETGNTIYF	TGTGCCAGCAGCTTAGTGGTACGTGGAGAAACTGGAAACACCATATATTTT
TRBV9	-	TRBJ2-5	TRBD2	CASSMTSGQETQYF	TGTGCCAGCAGCATGACTAGCGGGCAAGAGACCCAGTACTTC
TRBV6-6	-	TRBJ2-7	TRBD1	CASSLRQGYEQYF	TGTGCCAGCAGTTTGCGACAGGGGTACGAGCAGTACTTC
TRBV19	-	TRBJ2-1	-	CASSILDNEQFF	TGTGCCAGTAGTATACTTGACAATGAGCAGTTCTTC